The sequence of this T cell receptor beta chain was determined in a study of cytomegalovirus exposure and HLA in healthy donors. This table comes from immunoSEQ multiplex PCR, and its TCRdb copy is limited to in-frame clones, with some not included. Among 55,000 to 70,000 clones listed, around 93% were seen once. Sequenced input: PBMCs. The TCR comes from a man in his late teens or twenties in good health and CMV-seronegative.

CDR3 protein: CASSFRDNQPQHF. The CDR3, as DNA: TGTGCCAGCAGCTTTAGAGACAATCAGCCCCAGCATTTT. The chain has TRBV7-9 and TRBJ1-5; D not resolved. The CDR3 length is 13 residues. Per germline, CDR1 SEHNR and CDR2 FQNEAQ (reference sequence). V shed 3 bases and J shed 3 bases, with 6 bases lying between them.